A selection of T cell receptor beta chains follows, all from one sample in a study of T-cell memory formation after mild COVID-19. TCRdb reprocessed the 5' RACE reads via MiXCR and lists one record per CDR3 protein. The profile covers 300,000 to 350,000 distinct CDR3 sequences, with over 10% appearing a single time and over 20% taken by the ten largest. Specimen: PBMCs or a T cell subset sorted from them (not recorded which). These TCRs come from a man between 18 and 29 years old who had mild COVID-19 (a few samples of this study predate the infection). Cell type and time point are not known. CDR3s include the opening cysteine and the closing phenylalanine or tryptophan. The D gene is left open where the match is weak. Rows give clone size only sometimes, using once, few, many, or a class for an expanded clone.

cdr3_length j_call clone_size v_call d_call cdr3_aa cdr3_nt
15 TRBJ2-1 - TRBV16 - CASSQSSSSRNEQFF TGTGCCAGCAGCCAATCGAGTTCATCCAGGAATGAGCAGTTCTTC
12 TRBJ2-7 - TRBV25-1 - CASSRDLYEQYF TGTGCCAGCAGCCGGGATCTATACGAGCAGTACTTC
15 TRBJ2-5 - TRBV5-1 TRBD2 CASAPGTSGVETQYF TGCGCCAGCGCTCCAGGGACTAGCGGGGTAGAGACCCAGTACTTC
15 TRBJ1-4 - TRBV11-2 TRBD1 CASSMTGTGLEKLFF TGTGCCAGCAGCATGACCGGGACAGGGCTCGAAAAACTGTTTTTT
15 TRBJ2-3 - TRBV5-1 TRBD1 CASTDSGGRTDTQYF TGCGCCAGCACTGACTCAGGGGGCCGCACAGATACGCAGTATTTT
15 TRBJ2-1 many TRBV27 - CASSLLTDSYNEQFF TGTGCCAGCAGTTTATTGACCGACTCCTACAATGAGCAGTTCTTC
15 TRBJ1-1 - TRBV7-2 - CASTLGRGMNTEAFF TGTGCCAGCACCCTAGGGAGGGGGATGAACACTGAAGCTTTCTTT
15 TRBJ2-2 few TRBV28 TRBD1 CASSPPDRDTGELFF TGTGCCAGCAGTCCCCCCGACAGGGACACCGGGGAGCTGTTTTTT
14 TRBJ1-4 few TRBV18 - CASSPRQGNEKLFF TGTGCCAGCTCACCAAGGCAGGGGAATGAAAAACTGTTTTTT
16 TRBJ2-1 - TRBV3-1 - CASSQDSSIGYNEQFF TGTGCCAGCAGCCAAGATAGCTCCATAGGGTACAATGAGCAGTTCTTC